This section outlines one TCR beta chain sequence together with its context. Germline loops: CDR1 SGHAT, CDR2 FQNNGV. The CDR3 has 16 residues. Trimming removed 3 bases from V and 3 bases from J; junction bases left unmatched: 6. As originally analysed: Amplification of reference gene primers provided the estimated nucleated cell counts. TCRdb's table, derived via immunoSEQ multiplex PCR, lists solely in-frame clones and lacks some. V, J and clone size were drawn from that table, and D and trimming were deduced from the DNA. This table holds 200,000 to 250,000 clones, 85% found once. This record comes from a study of blood T cell repertoires in COVID-19. Study in general: The United States, Italy and Spain supplied acute and convalescent COVID-19 samples. In each case, the material was cDNA or gDNA derived from T cells, B-cell-depleted T cells, or PBMCs.

The Seattle patients joined while their infection was active and were tracked longitudinally afterward. The rearrangement links TRBV11-2 to TRBJ2-3; 10 bases fit TRBD2. This receptor was identified in a man aged 50 to 60 with COVID-19, enrolled during active disease. Sequenced input: peripheral blood. The CDR3 region has the DNA TGTGCCAGCAGCTTCGCAACTAGCGGGGTTACAGATACGCAGTATTTT. It yields the protein CASSFATSGVTDTQYF.